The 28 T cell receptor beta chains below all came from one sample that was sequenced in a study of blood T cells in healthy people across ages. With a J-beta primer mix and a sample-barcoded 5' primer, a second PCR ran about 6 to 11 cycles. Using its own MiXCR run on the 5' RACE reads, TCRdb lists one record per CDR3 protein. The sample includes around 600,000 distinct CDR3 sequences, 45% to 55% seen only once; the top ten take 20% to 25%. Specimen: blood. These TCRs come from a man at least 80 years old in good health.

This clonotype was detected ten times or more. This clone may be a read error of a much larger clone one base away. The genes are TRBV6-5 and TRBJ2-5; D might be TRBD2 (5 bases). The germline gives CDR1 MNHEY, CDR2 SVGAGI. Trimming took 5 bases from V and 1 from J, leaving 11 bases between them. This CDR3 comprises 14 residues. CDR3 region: CASSDLASQETQYF. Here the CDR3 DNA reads TGTGCCAGCAGTGACTTAGCGAGCCAAGAGACCCAGTACTTC.

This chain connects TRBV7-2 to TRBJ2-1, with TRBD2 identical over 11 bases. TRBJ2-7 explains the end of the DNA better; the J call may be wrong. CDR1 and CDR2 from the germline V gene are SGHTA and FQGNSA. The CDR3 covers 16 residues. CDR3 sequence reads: CASSLTSGSQSYEQYF. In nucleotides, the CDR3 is TGTGCCAGCAGCCTAACTAGCGGGAGTCAGTCCTACGAGCAGTACTTC.

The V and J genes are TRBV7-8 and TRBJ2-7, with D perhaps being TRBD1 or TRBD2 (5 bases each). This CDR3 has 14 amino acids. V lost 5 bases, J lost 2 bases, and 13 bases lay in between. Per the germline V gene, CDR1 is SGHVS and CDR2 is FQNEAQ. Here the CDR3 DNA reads TGTGCCAGCAGCCCGGGACGGATAACCTACGAGCAGTACTTC. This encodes CASSPGRITYEQYF.

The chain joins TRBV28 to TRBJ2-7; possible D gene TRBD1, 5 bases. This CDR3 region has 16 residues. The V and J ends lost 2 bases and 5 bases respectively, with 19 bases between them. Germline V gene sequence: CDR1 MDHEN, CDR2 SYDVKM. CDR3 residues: CASSLIRAGWTHEQYF. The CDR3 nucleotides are TGTGCCAGCAGTTTAATTCGGGCAGGGTGGACGCACGAGCAGTACTTC. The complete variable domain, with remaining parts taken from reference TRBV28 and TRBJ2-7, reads DVKVTQSSRYLVKRTGEKVFLECVQDMDHENMFWYRQDPGLGLRLIYFSYDVKMKEKGDIPEGYSVSREKKERFSLILESASTNQTSMYLCASSLIRAGWTHEQYFGPGTRLTVT.

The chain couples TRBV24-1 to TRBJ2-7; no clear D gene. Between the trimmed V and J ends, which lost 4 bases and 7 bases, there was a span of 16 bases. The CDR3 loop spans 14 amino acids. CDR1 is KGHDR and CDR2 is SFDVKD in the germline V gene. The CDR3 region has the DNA TGTGCCACCAGTGACCCGGGTCCTTCCAATGAGCAGTACTTC. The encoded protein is CATSDPGPSNEQYF.

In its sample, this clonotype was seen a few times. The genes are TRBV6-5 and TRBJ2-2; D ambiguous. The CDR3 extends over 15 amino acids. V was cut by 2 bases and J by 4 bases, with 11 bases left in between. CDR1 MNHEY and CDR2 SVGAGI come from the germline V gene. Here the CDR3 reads CASSYGSLFTGELFF. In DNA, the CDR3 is TGTGCCAGCAGTTACGGGTCATTATTCACCGGGGAGCTGTTTTTT.

CDR3 loop: CASSLGVEQYF. Here the CDR3 DNA reads TGTGCCAGCAGCTTAGGGGTCGAGCAGTACTTC. The chain joins TRBV11-2 to TRBJ2-7, with D uncertain. The germline CDR1 and CDR2 sequences are SGHAT and FQNNGV. CDR3 size: 11 residues. Trimming took off 1 base at V and 6 bases at J, with 4 bases between the two ends.

The CDR3 bases are TGCAGTGCTAGAGTAGCCGGGACTACCTACAATGAGCAGTTCTTC. Translated, it gives CSARVAGTTYNEQFF. J is TRBJ2-1 and V is TRBV20-1; 7 bases align to TRBD2. Germline CDR1 DFQATT, CDR2 SNEGSKA (reference sequence). The V gene end was trimmed by 1 base and the J gene end by 2 bases; junction bases not matched to a gene: 5. There are 15 residues in the CDR3.

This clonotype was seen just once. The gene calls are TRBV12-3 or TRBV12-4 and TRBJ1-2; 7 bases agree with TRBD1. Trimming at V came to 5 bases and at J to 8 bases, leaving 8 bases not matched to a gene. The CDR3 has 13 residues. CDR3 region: CASSTSNRGGYTF. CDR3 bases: TGTGCCAGCAGTACCTCCAACAGGGGAGGCTACACCTTC.

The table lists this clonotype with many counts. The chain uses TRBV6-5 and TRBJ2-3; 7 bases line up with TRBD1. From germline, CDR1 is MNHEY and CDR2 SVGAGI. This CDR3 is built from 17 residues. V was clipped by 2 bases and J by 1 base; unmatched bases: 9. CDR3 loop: CASSYRGRPKGTDTQYF. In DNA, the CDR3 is TGTGCCAGCAGTTACAGGGGGCGTCCCAAGGGCACAGATACGCAGTATTTT.

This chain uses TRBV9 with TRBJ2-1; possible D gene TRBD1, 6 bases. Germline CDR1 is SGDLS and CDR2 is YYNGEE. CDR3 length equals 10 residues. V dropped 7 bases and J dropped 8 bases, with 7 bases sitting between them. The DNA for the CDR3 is TGTGCCAGCGAGGGGGATGAGCAGTTCTTC. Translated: CASEGDEQFF.

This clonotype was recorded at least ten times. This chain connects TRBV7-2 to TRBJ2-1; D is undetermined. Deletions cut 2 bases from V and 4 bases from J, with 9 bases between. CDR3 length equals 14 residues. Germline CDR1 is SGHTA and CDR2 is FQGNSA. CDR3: CASSLRDGYNEQFF. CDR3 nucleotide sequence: TGTGCCAGCAGCTTACGCGACGGATACAATGAGCAGTTCTTC.

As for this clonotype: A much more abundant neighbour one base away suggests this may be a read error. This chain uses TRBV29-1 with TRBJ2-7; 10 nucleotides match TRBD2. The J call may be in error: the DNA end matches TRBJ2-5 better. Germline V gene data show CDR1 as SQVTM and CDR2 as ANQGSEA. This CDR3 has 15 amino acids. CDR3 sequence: CSVEVLAGAAETQYF. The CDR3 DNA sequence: TGCAGCGTTGAAGTCCTAGCGGGAGCCGCAGAGACCCAGTACTTC.

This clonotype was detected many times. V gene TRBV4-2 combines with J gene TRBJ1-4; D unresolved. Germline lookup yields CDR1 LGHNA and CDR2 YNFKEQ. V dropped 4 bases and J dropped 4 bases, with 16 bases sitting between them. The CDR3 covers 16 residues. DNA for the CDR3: TGTGCCAGCAGCCCGGGCCCGGGAGAAGGTAATGAAAAACTGTTTTTT. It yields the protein CASSPGPGEGNEKLFF.

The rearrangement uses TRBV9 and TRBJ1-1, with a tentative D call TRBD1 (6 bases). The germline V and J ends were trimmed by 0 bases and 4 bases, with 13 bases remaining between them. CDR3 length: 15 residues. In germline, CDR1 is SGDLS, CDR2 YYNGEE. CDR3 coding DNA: TGTGCCAGCAGCGTAGGCCCCCTACAGGGCACTGAAGCTTTCTTT. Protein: CASSVGPLQGTEAFF.

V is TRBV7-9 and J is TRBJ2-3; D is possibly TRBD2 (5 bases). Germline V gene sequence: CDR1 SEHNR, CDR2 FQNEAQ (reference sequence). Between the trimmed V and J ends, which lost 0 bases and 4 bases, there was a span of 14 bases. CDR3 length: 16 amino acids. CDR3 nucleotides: TGTGCCAGCAGCTTAGCTCCCGGTACGGGGTCAGATACGCAGTATTTT. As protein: CASSLAPGTGSDTQYF.

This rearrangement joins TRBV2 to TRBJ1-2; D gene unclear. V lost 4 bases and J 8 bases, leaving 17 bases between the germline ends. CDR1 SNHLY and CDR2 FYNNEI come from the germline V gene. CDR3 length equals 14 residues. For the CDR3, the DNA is TGTGCCAGCAGTGGTGTTCGGGGTGACTGGGGCTACACCTTC. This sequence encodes CASSGVRGDWGYTF.

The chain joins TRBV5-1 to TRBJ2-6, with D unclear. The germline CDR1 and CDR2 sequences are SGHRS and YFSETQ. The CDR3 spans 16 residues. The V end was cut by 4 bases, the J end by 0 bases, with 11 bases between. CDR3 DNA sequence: TGCGCCAGCAGCCCCGGAGCTAACTCTGGGGCCAACGTCCTGACTTTC. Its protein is CASSPGANSGANVLTF.

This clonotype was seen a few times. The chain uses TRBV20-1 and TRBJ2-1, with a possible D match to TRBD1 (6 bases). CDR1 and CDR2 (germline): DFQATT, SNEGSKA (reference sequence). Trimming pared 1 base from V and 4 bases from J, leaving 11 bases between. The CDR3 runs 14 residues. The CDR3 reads CSARAGTLYNEQFF. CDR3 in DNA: TGCAGTGCTAGAGCCGGGACACTATACAATGAGCAGTTCTTC.

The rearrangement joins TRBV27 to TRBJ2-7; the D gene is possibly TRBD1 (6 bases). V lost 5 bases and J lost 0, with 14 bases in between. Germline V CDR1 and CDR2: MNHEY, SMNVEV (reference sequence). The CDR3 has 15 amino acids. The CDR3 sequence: CASSHPDRSSYEQYF. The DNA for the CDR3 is TGTGCCAGCAGTCACCCTGACAGGAGCTCCTACGAGCAGTACTTC.

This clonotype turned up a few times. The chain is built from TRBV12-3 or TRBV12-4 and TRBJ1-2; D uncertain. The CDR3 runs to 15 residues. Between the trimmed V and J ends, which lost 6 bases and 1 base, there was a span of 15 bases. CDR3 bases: TGTGCCAGCAGCCCTCCCTCAGGCCGTAACTATGGCTACACCTTC. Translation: CASSPPSGRNYGYTF.

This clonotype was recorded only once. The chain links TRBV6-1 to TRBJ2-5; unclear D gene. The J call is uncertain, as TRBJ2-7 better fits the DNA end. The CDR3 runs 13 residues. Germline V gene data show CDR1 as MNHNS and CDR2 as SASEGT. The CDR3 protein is CASSSGSNYEQYF. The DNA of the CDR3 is TGTGCCAGCAGTTCCGGGTCGAACTACGAGCAGTACTTC.

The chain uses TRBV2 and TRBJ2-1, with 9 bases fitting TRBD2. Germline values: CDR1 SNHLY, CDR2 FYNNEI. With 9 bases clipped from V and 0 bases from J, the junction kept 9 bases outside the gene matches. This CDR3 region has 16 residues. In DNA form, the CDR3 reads TGTGCCAGAGCCCGGCGGGAGGGCCGCTCCTACAATGAGCAGTTCTTC. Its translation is CARARREGRSYNEQFF.

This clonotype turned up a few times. CDR3 sequence reads: CAIQHGTVYNEQYF. CDR3 DNA: TGTGCCATCCAGCACGGGACAGTATACAATGAGCAGTACTTC. The J gene is TRBJ2-4, the V gene TRBV10-3; 7 bases fit TRBD1. The V gene's germline CDR1 is ENHRY and CDR2 SYGVKD. CDR3 length: 14 residues. V lost 8 bases and J lost 13; bases outside the gene matches: 17.

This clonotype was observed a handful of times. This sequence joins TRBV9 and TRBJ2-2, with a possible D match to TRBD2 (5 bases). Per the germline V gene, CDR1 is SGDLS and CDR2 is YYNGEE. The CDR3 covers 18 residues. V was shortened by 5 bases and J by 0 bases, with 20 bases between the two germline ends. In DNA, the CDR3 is TGTGCCAGCAGTGCTCAGCGGAGTACCCTATCGAACACCGGGGAGCTGTTTTTT. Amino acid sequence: CASSAQRSTLSNTGELFF.

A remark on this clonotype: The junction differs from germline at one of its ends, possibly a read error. This CDR3 reads CAGSSTRGGLQETQYF. DNA for the CDR3: TGTGCCGGCAGCTCCACACGAGGGGGCCTACAAGAGACCCAGTACTTC. V gene TRBV7-2 combines with J gene TRBJ2-5; 7 positions match TRBD1. This CDR3 contains 16 residues. Germline V gene data show CDR1 as SGHTA and CDR2 as FQGNSA.

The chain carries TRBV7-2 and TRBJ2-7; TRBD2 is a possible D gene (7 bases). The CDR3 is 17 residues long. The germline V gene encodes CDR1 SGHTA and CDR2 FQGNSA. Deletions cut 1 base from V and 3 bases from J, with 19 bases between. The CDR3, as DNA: TGTGCCAGCAGCTTAGGGGCTAGCGGAGGAGGGGGCTACGAGCAGTACTTC. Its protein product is CASSLGASGGGGYEQYF.

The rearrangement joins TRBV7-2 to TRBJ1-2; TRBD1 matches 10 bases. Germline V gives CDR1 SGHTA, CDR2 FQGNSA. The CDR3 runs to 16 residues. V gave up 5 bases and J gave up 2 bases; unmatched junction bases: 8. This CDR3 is CASSRSGQGGNYGYTF. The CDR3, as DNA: TGTGCCAGCAGCCGAAGCGGACAGGGGGGGAACTATGGCTACACCTTC.